This TCR beta chain originates from a study of blood T cell repertoires in COVID-19. The overall study: Samples of COVID-19 (acute and convalescent) were obtained from the United States, Italy and Spain. The analysed material was cDNA or gDNA that came from T cells, B-cell-depleted T cells, or PBMCs.

In the original analysis: Reference gene primer amplification yielded estimated nucleated cell counts. Data came from immunoSEQ multiplex PCR; TCRdb stores just in-frame clones and leaves some out. V and J calls and clone size are copied from that table; D and trimming were computed from the DNA. The profile shows roughly 110,000 clones, 80% to 90% of them singletons. The trim removed 2 bases at V and 0 bases at J, leaving 7 bases unmatched. The germline CDR1 and CDR2 sequences are MNHEY and SVGEGT. The CDR3 has 18 residues. What was sequenced was peripheral blood. V usage is TRBV6-2 or TRBV6-3 and J usage is TRBJ1-5, with 10 bases fitting TRBD1. The TCR comes from a human donor in a cohort sampled during active COVID-19. CDR3 in DNA: TGTGCCAGCAGTTACACCCGACAGGGGGCGTATAGCAATCAGCCCCAGCATTTT. The encoded protein is CASSYTRQGAYSNQPQHF.